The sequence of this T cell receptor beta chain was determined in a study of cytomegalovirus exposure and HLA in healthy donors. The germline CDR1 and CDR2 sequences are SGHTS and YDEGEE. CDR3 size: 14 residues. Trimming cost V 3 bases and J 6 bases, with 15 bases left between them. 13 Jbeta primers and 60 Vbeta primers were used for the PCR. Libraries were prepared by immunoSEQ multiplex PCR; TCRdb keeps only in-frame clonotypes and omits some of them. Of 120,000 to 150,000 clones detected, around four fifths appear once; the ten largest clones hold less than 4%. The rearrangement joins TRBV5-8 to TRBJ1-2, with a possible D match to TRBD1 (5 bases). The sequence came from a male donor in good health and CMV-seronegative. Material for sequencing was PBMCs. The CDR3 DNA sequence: TGTGCCAGCAGCTCCCGGCCAGGGATGGATGGCTACACCTTC. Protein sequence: CASSSRPGMDGYTF.